A selection of T cell receptor beta chains follows, all from one sample in a study of T cell clones after liver transplantation. The table came from immunoSEQ multiplex PCR; TCRdb's copy has only in-frame clones and leaves some out. Among more than 95,000 clones, more than 75% were seen once, and the ten largest hold over 0.9%. The sequenced sample was CD4+ T cells from blood, obtained before liver transplant. These receptors were obtained from a human donor who received a liver transplant. Both conserved end residues are part of each CDR3. A D gene is named only where the DNA matches it firmly. Clone size is given for some rows only: seen once, a few or many times, or a class if the clone is expanded.

abundance: .
v_gene: TRBV5-4
d_gene: .
j_gene: TRBJ1-5
CDR3aa: CASSILGQPQHF
CDR3nt: TGTGCCAGCAGTATACTCGGGCAGCCCCAGCATTTT

abundance: .
v_gene: TRBV18
d_gene: .
j_gene: TRBJ1-1
CDR3aa: CASSPGQLLNTEAFF
CDR3nt: TGTGCCAGCTCACCAGGGCAGCTACTAAACACTGAAGCTTTCTTT

abundance: once
v_gene: TRBV5-1
d_gene: .
j_gene: TRBJ2-1
CDR3aa: CASSKPLSSYNEQFF
CDR3nt: TGCGCCAGCAGCAAACCCCTAAGCTCCTACAATGAGCAGTTCTTC

abundance: .
v_gene: TRBV5-1
d_gene: TRBD1
j_gene: TRBJ1-1
CDR3aa: CASSPGQGAVTEAFF
CDR3nt: TGCGCCAGCAGCCCAGGTCAGGGGGCGGTAACTGAAGCTTTCTTT

abundance: .
v_gene: TRBV2
d_gene: TRBD1
j_gene: TRBJ1-1
CDR3aa: CASSLQGAYTEAFF
CDR3nt: TGTGCCAGCAGTCTCCAGGGGGCGTACACTGAAGCTTTCTTT

abundance: .
v_gene: TRBV28
d_gene: .
j_gene: TRBJ2-1
CDR3aa: CASSPPINEQFF
CDR3nt: TGTGCCAGCAGTCCCCCCATTAATGAGCAGTTCTTC

abundance: few
v_gene: TRBV7-9
d_gene: TRBD1
j_gene: TRBJ2-7
CDR3aa: CASSLRTGGTNEQYF
CDR3nt: TGTGCCAGCAGCTTACGGACAGGGGGCACGAACGAGCAGTACTTC

abundance: .
v_gene: TRBV19
d_gene: .
j_gene: TRBJ2-1
CDR3aa: CASRIYPYNEQFF
CDR3nt: TGTGCCAGTAGAATCTACCCCTACAATGAGCAGTTCTTC

abundance: .
v_gene: TRBV6-5
d_gene: .
j_gene: TRBJ1-2
CDR3aa: CASSRAINYGYTF
CDR3nt: TGTGCCAGCAGCCGGGCGATTAACTATGGCTACACCTTC

abundance: once
v_gene: TRBV7-2
d_gene: .
j_gene: TRBJ2-2
CDR3aa: CASSLARANTGELFF
CDR3nt: TGTGCCAGCAGCTTAGCGCGGGCGAACACCGGGGAGCTGTTTTTT

abundance: .
v_gene: TRBV2
d_gene: .
j_gene: TRBJ2-5
CDR3aa: CASSTGEETQYF
CDR3nt: TGTGCCAGCAGTACGGGAGAAGAGACCCAGTACTTC

abundance: once
v_gene: TRBV5-1
d_gene: .
j_gene: TRBJ1-3
CDR3aa: CASSLGSGVGNTIYF
CDR3nt: TGCGCCAGCAGCTTGGGAAGCGGGGTCGGAAACACCATATATTTT

abundance: .
v_gene: TRBV6-5
d_gene: TRBD1
j_gene: TRBJ1-3
CDR3aa: CASSLATGAGNTIYF
CDR3nt: TGTGCCAGCAGTTTGGCGACAGGGGCCGGAAACACCATATATTTT

abundance: .
v_gene: TRBV18
d_gene: .
j_gene: TRBJ1-2
CDR3aa: CASSPKQGREYGYTF
CDR3nt: TGTGCCAGCTCACCTAAACAAGGCCGGGAGTATGGCTACACCTTC

abundance: .
v_gene: TRBV4-2
d_gene: TRBD2
j_gene: TRBJ2-2
CDR3aa: CASSQVVKKAGGPGTGELFF
CDR3nt: TGTGCCAGCAGCCAAGTTGTAAAAAAGGCGGGAGGGCCCGGCACCGGGGAGCTGTTTTTT

abundance: few
v_gene: TRBV19
d_gene: TRBD2
j_gene: TRBJ2-1
CDR3aa: CASSIGLAVGSGQFF
CDR3nt: TGTGCCAGTAGTATCGGACTAGCGGTGGGTTCGGGGCAGTTCTTC

abundance: .
v_gene: TRBV9
d_gene: .
j_gene: TRBJ1-3
CDR3aa: CASSEGAGGINTIYF
CDR3nt: TGTGCCAGCAGCGAGGGAGCGGGAGGGATAAACACCATATATTTT

abundance: .
v_gene: TRBV2
d_gene: .
j_gene: TRBJ1-5
CDR3aa: CASSGEGDQPQHF
CDR3nt: TGTGCCAGCAGTGGGGAGGGGGATCAGCCCCAGCATTTT

abundance: .
v_gene: TRBV19
d_gene: TRBD1
j_gene: TRBJ2-7
CDR3aa: CASSMGRDRSHEQYF
CDR3nt: TGTGCCAGTAGTATGGGACGGGACAGATCCCACGAGCAGTACTTC

abundance: few
v_gene: TRBV19
d_gene: TRBD2
j_gene: TRBJ2-1
CDR3aa: CASRGTSGRTYYNEQFF
CDR3nt: TGTGCCAGTAGGGGGACTAGCGGGAGGACCTACTACAATGAGCAGTTCTTC

abundance: once
v_gene: TRBV4-1
d_gene: TRBD1
j_gene: TRBJ1-2
CDR3aa: CASSPTGQGAGYGYTF
CDR3nt: TGCGCCAGCAGCCCTACCGGACAGGGAGCAGGCTATGGCTACACCTTC

abundance: .
v_gene: TRBV6-5
d_gene: TRBD1
j_gene: TRBJ2-2
CDR3aa: CASSEDRSNTGELFF
CDR3nt: TGTGCCAGCAGCGAGGACAGGTCGAACACCGGGGAGCTGTTTTTT

abundance: .
v_gene: TRBV28
d_gene: .
j_gene: TRBJ2-7
CDR3aa: CASTDWKFYEQYF
CDR3nt: TGTGCCAGCACCGACTGGAAATTCTACGAGCAGTACTTC

abundance: .
v_gene: TRBV27
d_gene: TRBD1
j_gene: TRBJ2-7
CDR3aa: CASRRDRVTEQYF
CDR3nt: TGTGCCAGCAGACGGGACAGGGTAACCGAGCAGTACTTC